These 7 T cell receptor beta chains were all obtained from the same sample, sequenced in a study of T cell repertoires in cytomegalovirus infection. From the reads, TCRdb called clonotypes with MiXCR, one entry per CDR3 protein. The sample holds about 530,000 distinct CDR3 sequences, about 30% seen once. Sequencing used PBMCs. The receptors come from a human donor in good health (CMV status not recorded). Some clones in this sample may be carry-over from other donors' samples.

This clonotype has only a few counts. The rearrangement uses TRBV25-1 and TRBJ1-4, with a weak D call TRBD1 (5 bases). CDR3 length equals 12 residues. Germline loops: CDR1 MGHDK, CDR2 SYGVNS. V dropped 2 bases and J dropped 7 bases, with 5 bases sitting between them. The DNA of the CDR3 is TGTGCCAGCAGTGAAGGGGGTGAAAAACTGTTTTTT. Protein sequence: CASSEGGEKLFF.

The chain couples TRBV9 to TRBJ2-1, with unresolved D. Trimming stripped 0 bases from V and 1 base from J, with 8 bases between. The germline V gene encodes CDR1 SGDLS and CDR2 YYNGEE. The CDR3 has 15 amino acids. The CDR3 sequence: CASSVVGGSYNEQFF. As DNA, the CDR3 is TGTGCCAGCAGCGTAGTAGGTGGGTCCTACAATGAGCAGTTCTTC. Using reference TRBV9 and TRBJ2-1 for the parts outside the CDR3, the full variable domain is DSGVTQTPKHLITATGQRVTLRCSPRSGDLSVYWYQQSLDQGLQFLIQYYNGEERAKGNILERFSAQQFPDLHSELNLSSLELGDSALYFCASSVVGGSYNEQFFGPGTRLTVL.

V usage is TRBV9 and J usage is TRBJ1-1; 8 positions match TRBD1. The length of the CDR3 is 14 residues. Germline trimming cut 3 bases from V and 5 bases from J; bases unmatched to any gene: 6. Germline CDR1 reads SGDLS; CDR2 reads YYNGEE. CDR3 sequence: CASSAGGSRTEAFF. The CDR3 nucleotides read TGTGCCAGCAGCGCAGGGGGCTCCAGAACTGAAGCTTTCTTT.

CDR3 DNA sequence: TGCAGTGCTAGAAGGGGCCCCAGGGAGCTGTTTTTT. Its protein is CSARRGPRELFF. This chain uses TRBV20-1 with TRBJ2-2, with D maybe TRBD1 (5 bases). This CDR3 contains 12 residues. Per the germline V gene, CDR1 is DFQATT and CDR2 is SNEGSKA (reference sequence). Trimming removed 2 bases at V and 9 bases at J, with 10 bases between.

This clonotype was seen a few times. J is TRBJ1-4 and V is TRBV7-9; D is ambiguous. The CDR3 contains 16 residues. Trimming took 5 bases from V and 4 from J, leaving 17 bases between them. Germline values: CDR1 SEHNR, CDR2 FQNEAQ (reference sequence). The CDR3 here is CASSIRSRSFNEKLFF. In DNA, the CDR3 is TGTGCCAGCAGCATCCGTAGTAGGTCCTTTAATGAAAAACTGTTTTTT.

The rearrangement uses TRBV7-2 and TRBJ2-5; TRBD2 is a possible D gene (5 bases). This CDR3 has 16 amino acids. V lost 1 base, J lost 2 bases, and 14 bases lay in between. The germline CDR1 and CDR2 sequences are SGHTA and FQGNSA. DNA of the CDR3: TGTGCCAGCAGCTTAGTCGCGGGTAGTTCACAAGAGACCCAGTACTTC. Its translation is CASSLVAGSSQETQYF.

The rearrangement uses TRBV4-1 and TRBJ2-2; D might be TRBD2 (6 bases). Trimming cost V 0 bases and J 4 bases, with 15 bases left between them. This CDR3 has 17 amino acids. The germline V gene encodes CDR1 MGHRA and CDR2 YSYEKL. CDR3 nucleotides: TGCGCCAGCAGCCAAGATGTAGCGGATCTATTCACCGGGGAGCTGTTTTTT. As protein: CASSQDVADLFTGELFF.